The present TCR beta chain was sequenced within a study of T-cell memory formation after mild COVID-19. Using constant-segment primers, 5'RACE produced TCR alpha and TCR beta cDNA libraries carrying sample barcodes and UMIs. From the 5' RACE reads, TCRdb called clonotypes with MiXCR, one entry per CDR3 protein. The sample lists hundreds of thousands of distinct CDR3 sequences, approximately 15% occurring once. This CDR3 is 14 amino acids long. V was cut by 0 bases and J by 7 bases, with 10 bases left in between. The germline CDR1 and CDR2 sequences are SGHRS and YFSETQ. A remark on this clonotype: Its antigen is as yet unknown.

Findings and limits, study-wide: Day 15 to 85 contracting clones showed balanced CD4/CD8; later expanders leaned CD4+.

This chain uses TRBV5-1 with TRBJ2-2; D uncertain. Material for sequencing was PBMCs or a T cell subset sorted from them (not recorded which). The receptor was isolated from a young man who had mild COVID-19 (a few samples of this study predate the infection). Cell type and time point are not known. The CDR3 region has the DNA TGCGCCAGCAGCTTGGCCGTGACAAACGGGGAGCTGTTTTTT. It encodes CASSLAVTNGELFF.